Listed below are T cell receptor beta chains from one sample, sequenced in a study of shared clonotypes between healthy human individuals. Libraries were prepared by immunoSEQ multiplex PCR; TCRdb keeps only in-frame clonotypes and omits some of them. Found here are about 820,000 clones, over 90% of them singletons; the top ten hold 24%. Input material: naive CD8+ T cells sorted from blood. All receptors derive from a young man in good health. CDR3s include the opening cysteine and the closing phenylalanine or tryptophan. The D gene is left open where the match is weak. Expanded clones get a size class; other rows say once, few or many, or leave the size out.

clone_size,v_call,d_call,j_call,cdr3_nt,cdr3_aa
once,TRBV28,TRBD1,TRBJ2-7,TGTGCGTGGGGGACAGCCTCCTACGAGCAGTACTTC,CAWGTASYEQYF
NA,TRBV18,TRBD1,TRBJ1-4,TGTGCCAGCTCACCTGGACAGGGGCTTAATGAAAAACTGTTTTTT,CASSPGQGLNEKLFF
NA,TRBV27,NA,TRBJ2-3,TGTGCCAGCAGTTCGTTGGGGGGGACAGTTATAGATACGCAGTATTTT,CASSSLGGTVIDTQYF
NA,TRBV4-1,NA,TRBJ1-1,TGCGCCAGCAGCCTCCGAAGCGGGCTCAGGGGGAACACTGAAGCTTTCTTT,CASSLRSGLRGNTEAFF
NA,TRBV28,NA,TRBJ1-2,TGTGCCAGCAGTTTATTCGCCGAGACAAACTATGGCTACACCTTC,CASSLFAETNYGYTF
NA,TRBV27,TRBD2,TRBJ2-3,TGTGCCAGCTCCACCTGGGAGCGGGGCGGTGGGGCAGATACGCAGTATTTT,CASSTWERGGGADTQYF
once,TRBV7-8,TRBD2,TRBJ2-7,TGTGCCAGCAGCTCCGGTCCAGGGACTATGAACGAGCAGTACTTC,CASSSGPGTMNEQYF
NA,TRBV28,NA,TRBJ1-1,TGTGCCAGCAGCCTCCTCGCGACAGGAAACACTGAAGCTTTCTTT,CASSLLATGNTEAFF
NA,TRBV6-1,NA,TRBJ1-5,TGTGCCAGCAGTGAAGCAGGGGGCAATCAGCCCCAGCATTTT,CASSEAGGNQPQHF
NA,TRBV5-4,TRBD2,TRBJ2-5,TGTGCCAGCAGCTTGGCGGGGGAGGGGTCCCAAGAGACCCAGTACTTC,CASSLAGEGSQETQYF
NA,TRBV2,TRBD2,TRBJ2-5,TGTGCCAGCACCGGGGGGGCCGGGGAGACCCAGTACTTC,CASTGGAGETQYF
NA,TRBV11-3,TRBD2,TRBJ2-1,TGTGCCAGCAGCAGGTCGGGACTAGCGGGTTCATACAATGAGCAGTTCTTC,CASSRSGLAGSYNEQFF
few,TRBV27,NA,TRBJ1-4,TGTGCCAGCAGTTTACTGGACGGGAATGAAAAACTGTTTTTT,CASSLLDGNEKLFF
NA,TRBV4-1,TRBD1,TRBJ1-2,TGCGCCAGCAGCCCCGGACAGGAAAACTATGGCTACACCTTC,CASSPGQENYGYTF
NA,TRBV7-6,TRBD2,TRBJ2-2,TGTGCCAGCAGCTTAGATCTCCCGGGACTAGCGGGAGAGGATACCGGGGAGCTGTTTTTT,CASSLDLPGLAGEDTGELFF
NA,TRBV7-2,NA,TRBJ2-6,TGTGCCAAGCGCTCTGGGGCCAACGTCCTGACTTTC,CAKRSGANVLTF
NA,TRBV4-1,NA,TRBJ2-3,TGCGCCAGCAGCCAAGAGGACTCGGGAGTTACGCAGTATTTT,CASSQEDSGVTQYF
NA,TRBV4-1,NA,TRBJ1-1,TGCGCCAGCAGCCATCGGCTGGGACTTAGCAACACTGAAGCTTTCTTT,CASSHRLGLSNTEAFF
NA,TRBV11-2,NA,TRBJ1-5,TGTGCCAGCAGCTTAGGAGGGGGCAATCAGCCCCAGCATTTT,CASSLGGGNQPQHF
NA,TRBV4-1,TRBD2,TRBJ2-7,TGCGCCAGCAGCCACGTTGGACTAGCGGGAACCTACGAGCAGTACTTC,CASSHVGLAGTYEQYF
NA,TRBV28,NA,TRBJ2-1,TGTGCCAGCAGTTTACAAGGGCCCCTCTTATACAATGAGCAGTTCTTC,CASSLQGPLLYNEQFF
few,TRBV28,TRBD1,TRBJ2-7,TGTGCCAGCCCACCCCCCGGGACAGTCTCCTACGAGCAGTACTTC,CASPPPGTVSYEQYF
NA,TRBV9,NA,TRBJ1-3,TGTGCCAGCAAGCGTGGAAACACCATATATTTT,CASKRGNTIYF
NA,TRBV29-1,NA,TRBJ2-1,TGCAGCGTTGAAGGTTACGTCTACAATGAGCAGTTCTTC,CSVEGYVYNEQFF
NA,TRBV2,TRBD2,TRBJ2-1,TGTGCCAGCATGGCCGGGACTAGTGATTTTTACAATGAGCAGTTCTTC,CASMAGTSDFYNEQFF
NA,TRBV7-9,NA,TRBJ2-7,TGTGCCAGCAGCTTAGAGGGACACTACTACGAGCAGTACTTC,CASSLEGHYYEQYF
NA,TRBV6-5,TRBD2,TRBJ2-7,TGTGCCAGCAGTTACTCCAACGGGAGGGCTTCCTACGAGCAGTACTTC,CASSYSNGRASYEQYF
NA,TRBV4-2,NA,TRBJ2-7,TGTGCCAGCAGCCAAGTGGGAGGCGACGAGCAGTACTTC,CASSQVGGDEQYF
NA,TRBV28,NA,TRBJ1-2,TGTGCCAGCAGTCTTGGTAGACGATTCGAGGGCTACACCTTC,CASSLGRRFEGYTF
NA,TRBV28,NA,TRBJ2-3,TGTGCCAGCAGTTTAGTCCTACAGGCTAGCACAGATACGCAGTATTTT,CASSLVLQASTDTQYF
once,TRBV5-6,TRBD1,TRBJ2-2,TGTGCCAGCAGCCAGGACAGGCCGGTCGGGGAGCTGTTTTTT,CASSQDRPVGELFF
NA,TRBV7-9,NA,TRBJ2-7,TGTGCCAGCAGACAGAGACAGAACGAGCAGTACTTC,CASRQRQNEQYF
NA,TRBV11-2,TRBD1,TRBJ2-5,TGTGCCAGCAGCTTAGCTGTTCAGGGGGCGTTGGAGACCCAGTACTTC,CASSLAVQGALETQYF
NA,TRBV4-1,NA,TRBJ2-1,TGCGCCAGCAGCCAAGGCCAGTTTTACAATGAGCAGTTCTTC,CASSQGQFYNEQFF
NA,TRBV7-9,NA,TRBJ2-3,TGTGCCAGCAGCTCCCCAGCGGGCCCCGACACAGATACGCAGTATTTT,CASSSPAGPDTDTQYF
NA,TRBV28,NA,TRBJ1-4,TGTGCCAGCAGTCCGGACAGTTTGGAACTGTTTTTT,CASSPDSLELFF
NA,TRBV28,NA,TRBJ2-7,TGTGCCAGCAGTTTAGAAGGGCAGGAGTCTCCCTACGAGCAGTACTTC,CASSLEGQESPYEQYF
NA,TRBV2,NA,TRBJ2-5,TGTGCCACCAAGCTCCGAGAGACCCAGTACTTC,CATKLRETQYF
NA,TRBV15,TRBD2,TRBJ2-7,TGTGCCACCAGCAGAGAACTAGCGGGATTCTACGAGCAGTACTTC,CATSRELAGFYEQYF
NA,TRBV27,NA,TRBJ1-5,TGTGCCAGCAGGCTAGACCGGGCTAACAATCAGCCCCAGCATTTT,CASRLDRANNQPQHF